This T cell receptor (beta chain) is drawn from a study of T-cell memory formation after mild COVID-19. A single record per CDR3 protein comes from TCRdb applying MiXCR to the 5' RACE reads. The sample has hundreds of thousands of distinct CDR3 sequences; around 17% are singletons. General study results and limits: Contracting CD4+ clones sat mainly in CM and EM; CD8+ in EMRA. Clones from the second wave (peaking day 37) had unconfirmed SARS-CoV-2 specificity.

This clonotype has more than one count but fewer than ten. Its antigen is unidentified. CDR1 and CDR2 (germline): SGDLS, YYNGEE. CDR3 length: 17 residues. Trimming removed 2 bases from V and 0 bases from J; junction bases left unmatched: 5. Sequencing was done on a sample of PBMCs or a T cell subset sorted from them (not recorded which). The source of this sequence is a man aged 18 to 30 who had mild COVID-19 (a few samples of this study predate the infection). Cell type and time point are not known. The chain employs TRBV9 and TRBJ2-5, with 12 bases lining up with TRBD2. The CDR3 coding sequence is TGTGCCAGCAGCGTGAGGACTAGCGGGGAGTACCAAGAGACCCAGTACTTC. The encoded protein is CASSVRTSGEYQETQYF.